The 2 T cell receptor beta chains below come from one sample, sequenced in a study of blood T cell repertoires in COVID-19. Data came from immunoSEQ multiplex PCR; TCRdb stores just in-frame clones and leaves some out. Of about 42,000 clones detected, approximately 91% appear once; the ten largest clones hold approximately 0.37%. Input material: peripheral blood. These receptors all stem from a human donor in a cohort sampled during active COVID-19.

The chain carries TRBV4-1 and TRBJ1-1; 9 bases are a match to TRBD1. Trimming removed 3 bases from V and 4 bases from J; junction bases left unmatched: 3. This CDR3 has 14 amino acids. The germline CDR1 and CDR2 sequences are MGHRA and YSYEKL. The CDR3 coding sequence is TGCGCCAGCAGCCACATACAGGGGGCCACTGAAGCTTTCTTT. It translates to CASSHIQGATEAFF.

The chain is built from TRBV12-3 or TRBV12-4 and TRBJ1-2; perhaps TRBD1 as D (5 bases). The CDR3 totals 13 residues. V was cut by 3 bases and J by 7 bases, with 12 bases left in between. The CDR3 nucleotides read TGTGCCAGCAGTTTCGAACAGGAGCTTGGCTACACCTTC. It translates to CASSFEQELGYTF.